A selection of T cell receptor beta chains follows, all from one sample in a study of blood T cell repertoires in COVID-19. This table comes from immunoSEQ multiplex PCR, and its TCRdb copy is limited to in-frame clones, with some not included. The table includes approximately 320,000 clones, 75% to 85% detected once. Sequencing was carried out using peripheral blood. The receptors here all came from a human donor in a cohort sampled during active COVID-19. Each CDR3 is given with its conserved first and last residue. The D gene is left open where the match is weak. The size entry is marked missing in some rows and otherwise reads once, few, many or a size class.

abundance: .; v_gene: TRBV9; j_gene: TRBJ2-5; d_gene: .; CDR3aa: CASSVGRSQETQYF; CDR3nt: TGTGCCAGCAGCGTAGGCCGGTCCCAAGAGACCCAGTACTTC
abundance: .; v_gene: TRBV27; j_gene: TRBJ1-2; d_gene: TRBD1; CDR3aa: CASSSDRIAYGYTF; CDR3nt: TGTGCCAGCAGTTCGGACAGGATCGCTTATGGCTACACCTTC
abundance: many; v_gene: TRBV18; j_gene: TRBJ1-5; d_gene: .; CDR3aa: CASSRDSTNQPQHF; CDR3nt: TGTGCCAGCTCACGTGACAGTACTAATCAGCCCCAGCATTTT
abundance: .; v_gene: TRBV7-3; j_gene: TRBJ1-5; d_gene: .; CDR3aa: CASSFRRVDNQPQHF; CDR3nt: TGTGCCAGCAGCTTCCGCAGGGTTGATAATCAGCCCCAGCATTTT
abundance: .; v_gene: TRBV7-6; j_gene: TRBJ2-3; d_gene: .; CDR3aa: CASSRFQRGTDTQYF; CDR3nt: TGTGCCAGCAGCCGGTTCCAGCGGGGCACAGATACGCAGTATTTT
abundance: .; v_gene: TRBV27; j_gene: TRBJ1-2; d_gene: .; CDR3aa: CASSLDRAYGYTF; CDR3nt: TGTGCCAGCAGTTTAGACAGAGCTTATGGCTACACCTTC
abundance: .; v_gene: TRBV2; j_gene: TRBJ2-2; d_gene: TRBD2; CDR3aa: CASSQRGSGELFF; CDR3nt: TGTGCCAGCAGCCAGCGGGGGTCCGGGGAGCTGTTTTTT
abundance: .; v_gene: TRBV2; j_gene: TRBJ1-4; d_gene: .; CDR3aa: CASTFRRTNEKLFF; CDR3nt: TGTGCCAGCACCTTTAGGCGGACTAATGAAAAACTGTTTTTT
abundance: few; v_gene: TRBV3-1/TRBV3-2; j_gene: TRBJ1-1; d_gene: .; CDR3aa: CASSQAGSGNTEAFF; CDR3nt: TGTGCCAGCAGCCAAGCGGGGTCAGGGAACACTGAAGCTTTCTTT
abundance: .; v_gene: TRBV15; j_gene: TRBJ2-2; d_gene: .; CDR3aa: CATSRGITSHGELFF; CDR3nt: TGTGCCACCAGCAGAGGTATAACATCCCACGGGGAGCTGTTTTTT
abundance: .; v_gene: TRBV7-8; j_gene: TRBJ1-4; d_gene: TRBD1; CDR3aa: CASSVRGRNEKLFF; CDR3nt: TGTGCCAGCAGTGTCAGGGGGCGAAATGAAAAACTGTTTTTT
abundance: .; v_gene: TRBV10-3; j_gene: TRBJ2-7; d_gene: .; CDR3aa: CAISESLNTGSPQYF; CDR3nt: TGTGCCATCAGTGAGTCGCTGAACACAGGGTCCCCGCAGTACTTC
abundance: .; v_gene: TRBV7-9; j_gene: TRBJ1-2; d_gene: .; CDR3aa: CASSINSGLGYTF; CDR3nt: TGTGCCAGCAGTATAAATTCGGGGTTGGGCTACACCTTC
abundance: .; v_gene: TRBV28; j_gene: TRBJ2-7; d_gene: TRBD1; CDR3aa: CASTDRDRASYEQYF; CDR3nt: TGTGCCAGCACTGACCGGGACAGGGCGTCCTACGAGCAGTACTTC
abundance: .; v_gene: TRBV29-1; j_gene: TRBJ1-2; d_gene: TRBD1; CDR3aa: CSVDAGGYYGYTF; CDR3nt: TGCAGCGTTGATGCAGGGGGTTACTATGGCTACACCTTC
abundance: .; v_gene: TRBV5-1; j_gene: TRBJ1-5; d_gene: .; CDR3aa: CASSLGGGQPQHF; CDR3nt: TGCGCCAGCAGCTTGGGCGGGGGACAGCCCCAGCATTTT
abundance: .; v_gene: TRBV5-1; j_gene: TRBJ2-3; d_gene: TRBD1; CDR3aa: CASSSARTGGFDTQYF; CDR3nt: TGCGCCAGCAGCTCGGCCCGGACAGGGGGATTTGATACGCAGTATTTT
abundance: .; v_gene: TRBV7-9; j_gene: TRBJ1-6; d_gene: .; CDR3aa: CASSFLTAPTLHF; CDR3nt: TGTGCCAGCAGCTTCCTCACAGCTCCAACCCTCCACTTT
abundance: few; v_gene: TRBV6-1; j_gene: TRBJ2-2; d_gene: .; CDR3aa: CASSEASDTGELFF; CDR3nt: TGTGCCAGCAGTGAAGCTAGCGACACCGGGGAGCTGTTTTTT
abundance: .; v_gene: TRBV6-5; j_gene: TRBJ2-5; d_gene: .; CDR3aa: CASSYSPLLETQYF; CDR3nt: TGTGCCAGCAGTTACAGCCCACTACTAGAGACCCAGTACTTC
abundance: .; v_gene: TRBV10-3; j_gene: TRBJ1-1; d_gene: .; CDR3aa: CAIKALVGNTEAFF; CDR3nt: TGTGCCATCAAGGCCCTAGTTGGGAACACTGAAGCTTTCTTT
abundance: few; v_gene: TRBV19; j_gene: TRBJ1-2; d_gene: TRBD1; CDR3aa: CASTPDRGHSGYTF; CDR3nt: TGTGCCAGTACTCCCGACAGGGGGCATTCCGGCTACACCTTC
abundance: .; v_gene: TRBV19; j_gene: TRBJ1-2; d_gene: TRBD1; CDR3aa: CASSIDGTAFGPQRYTF; CDR3nt: TGTGCCAGTAGTATAGACGGGACAGCCTTCGGTCCCCAACGCTACACCTTC
abundance: once; v_gene: TRBV30; j_gene: TRBJ1-3; d_gene: .; CDR3aa: CAWSAGISGNTIYF; CDR3nt: TGTGCCTGGAGTGCCGGGATCTCTGGAAACACCATATATTTT
abundance: .; v_gene: TRBV6-6; j_gene: TRBJ2-1; d_gene: TRBD1; CDR3aa: CASSPEAGGVRNEQFF; CDR3nt: TGTGCCAGCAGTCCCGAAGCAGGGGGCGTCCGCAATGAGCAGTTCTTC
abundance: .; v_gene: TRBV7-9; j_gene: TRBJ2-7; d_gene: .; CDR3aa: CASSLLSEEQYF; CDR3nt: TGTGCCAGCAGCTTATTGAGCGAGGAGCAGTACTTC
abundance: .; v_gene: TRBV10-3; j_gene: TRBJ1-2; d_gene: .; CDR3aa: CAISESGQRNGYTF; CDR3nt: TGTGCCATCAGTGAGAGTGGGCAGAGAAATGGCTACACCTTC